This TCR beta chain came from a study of OX40 agonist ivuxolimab in advanced cancers. For the study at large: Every 2 weeks, patients received ivuxolimab intravenously, dosed at 0.01 to 10 mg/kg.

Clones were read by immunoSEQ multiplex PCR, and TCRdb kept only the in-frame ones, dropping some. The table lists 75,000 to 80,000 clones, around four fifths of them singletons. V lost 8 bases and J lost 4; bases outside the gene matches: 5. Germline V CDR1 and CDR2: SGHRS, YFSETQ. The CDR3 totals 13 residues. Findings and caveats of the study: Circulating CD4+ and CD8+ T cells showed clonal expansion by week 6 at 0.1 to 3.0 mg/kg.

Systemic immunosuppression or autoimmune disease history was grounds to exclude patients. Blood sampling took place at baseline, cycle 4 day 1, and cycle 7 day 1. Note on this clone: Its antigen is as yet unknown.

The chain combines TRBV5-1 with TRBJ2-3; 9 nucleotides align to TRBD2. This receptor was obtained from an adult with an advanced solid tumor such as melanoma, head and neck, liver or kidney cancer. Here the sequenced sample was CD4+ or CD8+ T cells sorted from blood, taken in a trial of the OX40 agonist ivuxolimab. This CDR3 is CASSGSGADTQYF. The CDR3 region has the DNA TGCGCCAGTAGCGGGAGTGGGGCAGATACGCAGTATTTT.